This T cell receptor (beta chain) was recovered during a study of low-dose radiotherapy and immunotherapy resistance in tumors (dated by TCRdb to between 2021 and 2023). Looking at the study overall: Patients in Cohort 1 were given 0.5 Gy per fraction every 2 weeks, and the prescribed total PTV dose was 6.5 Gy. Cyclophosphamide 200 mg/m2 was given intravenously every two weeks, one day before each radiation and immunotherapy administration. Aspirin 300 mg was taken orally once daily by patients for four cycles, starting on cycle 1 day 1. First-strand cDNA was synthesized with Superscript III and a set of TRAV- and TRBV-specific primers, covering both TCRalpha and TCRbeta chains. Nivolumab and ipilimumab were both given intravenously, with nivolumab at a 240 mg flat dose every two weeks and ipilimumab at 1 mg/kg every six weeks. Trial participants were not randomized into treatment groups. Eight patients were included in the translational analysis, namely three from the first dose cohort plus the first five from the second dose cohort. Patients in Cohort 2 were given 1 Gy per fraction every two weeks, for a total of 13 Gy across 26 weeks.

These reads were obtained on an Illumina HiSeq 2500. TCRs were amplified with Phusion for around 20 PCR cycles, with a constant-region primer paired with the adapter attached to the V primers. Isolated mRNA was amplified with the MessageAmp II aRNA Amplification Kit, using a roughly 15-hour in vitro transcription at 37°C. The Dynabeads mRNA DIRECT Purification Kit was used to isolate mRNA for TCR sequencing. Indexed Illumina adapters were added in a second Phusion PCR of roughly 27 cycles, and the PCR products were purified with AMPure XP beads. Per the source publication's procedure: Custom Perl scripts pooled TCR sequences encoding the same protein, removed out-of-frame sequences and computed each clonotype's abundance. Any TCR sequence backed by just one read was left out of the analysis. Shannon entropy, Gini index, clonality, richness, and the frequency of TCRs shared between repertoires were included as repertoire metrics. The public sequencing data were trimmed at Q25 with fastp and processed into clonotypes with MiXCR by TCRdb, which kept only in-frame beta chains. Each entry merges the rows of one CDR3 protein and shows their most common DNA and genes. Clone size and V and J calls follow TCRdb, not the original study. This sample has roughly 48,000 distinct CDR3 sequences in its table, and 33% of those were observed once. The ten biggest clones cover roughly 8% of the sample.

Explained via the paper, the time point label denotes: after trial treatment. What the treatment or condition label conveys for this sample: LDRT plus nivolumab, ipilimumab, low-dose cyclophosphamide and aspirin (RACIN trial). The donors came from RACIN, which was a single-arm phase I dose-escalation trial that paired nivolumab and ipilimumab with aspirin, low-dose cyclophosphamide and low-dose radiotherapy. To be eligible, a patient needed to have an advanced solid tumor that was TIL-negative. Of note for this clonotype: It lacks a known antigen. Base qualities are not recorded, but no much larger clone differs from it by a single base.

The clonotype originates from a male donor with rectosigmoid adenocarcinoma. Source: PBMCs, taken after low-dose radiotherapy plus immunotherapy.

This receptor carries the CDR3 CASSRRGGEQETQYF. The sequenced DNA: TGTGCCAGCAGCCGGCGAGGGGGGGAACAAGAGACCCAGTACTTC. The chain couples TRBV5-3 to TRBJ2-5; the D gene is possibly TRBD2, with 7 bases matching. TRBV5-3 is placed among ORFs of uncertain function. The junction carries 19 bases between V and J, which are trimmed by 8 bases and 2 bases respectively. From the cysteine up to the phenylalanine, the CDR3 has a length of 15 residues. The sequence is cut down to CDR3 DNA, 45 bases in frame from base 1.